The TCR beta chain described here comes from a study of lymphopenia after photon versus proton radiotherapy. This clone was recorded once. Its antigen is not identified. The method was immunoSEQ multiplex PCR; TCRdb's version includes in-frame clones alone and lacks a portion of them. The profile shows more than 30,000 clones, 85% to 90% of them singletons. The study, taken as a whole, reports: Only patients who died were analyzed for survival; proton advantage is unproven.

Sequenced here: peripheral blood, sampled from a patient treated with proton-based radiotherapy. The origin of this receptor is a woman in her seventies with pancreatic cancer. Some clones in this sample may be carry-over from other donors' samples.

The CDR3 region has the DNA TGTGCCAGCAAACACAGAGCCCAAGAGACCCAGTACTTC. Translated, it gives CASKHRAQETQYF. The genes are TRBV6-5 and TRBJ2-5; D unclear. CDR1 and CDR2 (germline): MNHEY, SVGAGI. CDR3 size: 13 residues. The V gene lost 7 bases and the J gene lost 1 base, with 10 bases spanning the gap.